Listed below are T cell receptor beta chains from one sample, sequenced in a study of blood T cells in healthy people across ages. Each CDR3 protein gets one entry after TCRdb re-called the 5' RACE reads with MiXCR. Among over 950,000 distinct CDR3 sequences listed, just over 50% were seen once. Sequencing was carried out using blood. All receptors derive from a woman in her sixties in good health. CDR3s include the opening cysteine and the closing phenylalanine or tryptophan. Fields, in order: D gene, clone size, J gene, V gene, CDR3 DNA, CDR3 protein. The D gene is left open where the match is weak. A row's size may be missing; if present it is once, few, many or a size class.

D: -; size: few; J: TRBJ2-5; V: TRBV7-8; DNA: TGTACCAGCAGCCGACTAGTCCAAGAGACCCAGTACTTC; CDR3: CTSSRLVQETQYF
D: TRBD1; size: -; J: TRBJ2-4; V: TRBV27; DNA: TGTGCCAGCAGGGCCGGTGACAGGGGGACCATTCAGTACTTC; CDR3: CASRAGDRGTIQYF
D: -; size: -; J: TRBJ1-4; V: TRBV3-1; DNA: TGTGCCAGCAGCCAAGGAAACGGCGGTGAAAAACTGTTTTTT; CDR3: CASSQGNGGEKLFF
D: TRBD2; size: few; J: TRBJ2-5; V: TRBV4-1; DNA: TGCGCCAGCAGCCAAGACCCCTTGGTAGCGGGAGAGACCCAGTACTTC; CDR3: CASSQDPLVAGETQYF
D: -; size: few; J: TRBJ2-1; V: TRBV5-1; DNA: TGCGCCAGCAGCTTGGCCGCAGGGGTTACCAATGAGCAGTTCTTC; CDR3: CASSLAAGVTNEQFF
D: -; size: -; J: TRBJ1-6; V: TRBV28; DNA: TGTGCCAGTTCCTGGTCGAATTCACCCCTCCACTTT; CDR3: CASSWSNSPLHF
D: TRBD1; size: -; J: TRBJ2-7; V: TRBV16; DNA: TGTGCCAGCAGCCAAATTCCAGGGGGCGCAGATAACGAGCAGTACTTC; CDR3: CASSQIPGGADNEQYF
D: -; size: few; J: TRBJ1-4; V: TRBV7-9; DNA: TGTGCCAGCAGCTTCCTCGACAGCCGTGAAAAACTGTTTTTT; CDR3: CASSFLDSREKLFF
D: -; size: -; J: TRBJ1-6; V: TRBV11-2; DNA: TGTGCCAGCAGCTTCCAGTCCAGTAATTCACCCCTCCACTTT; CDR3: CASSFQSSNSPLHF
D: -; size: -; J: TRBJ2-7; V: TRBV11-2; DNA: TGTGCCAGCAGCGGCGCAGGACTTGACGAAAGCGAGCAGTACTTC; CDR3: CASSGAGLDESEQYF
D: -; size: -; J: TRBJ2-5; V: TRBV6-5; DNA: TGTGCCAGCGGGGTGTACCAAGAGACCCAGTACTTC; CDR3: CASGVYQETQYF
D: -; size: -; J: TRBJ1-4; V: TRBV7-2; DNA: TGTGCCAGCAGCCGGGGGGGCGTTGAAAAACTGTTTTTT; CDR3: CASSRGGVEKLFF
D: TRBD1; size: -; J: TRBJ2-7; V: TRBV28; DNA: TGTGCCAGCAGTCACCGACAGGGTCCGTGGGAGCAGTACTTC; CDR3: CASSHRQGPWEQYF
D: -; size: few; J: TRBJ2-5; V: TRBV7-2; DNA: TGTGCCAGCAGCTTGTTGCCTAACCCGGGAGAGACCCAGTACTTC; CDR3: CASSLLPNPGETQYF
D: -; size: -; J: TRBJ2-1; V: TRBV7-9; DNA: TGTGCCAGCAGCTTTCCTCCTGAGCAGTTCTTC; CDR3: CASSFPPEQFF
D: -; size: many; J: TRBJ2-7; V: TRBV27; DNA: TGTGCCACCCAAACTGCGCCGGGACTCAACTACGAGCAGTACTTC; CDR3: CATQTAPGLNYEQYF